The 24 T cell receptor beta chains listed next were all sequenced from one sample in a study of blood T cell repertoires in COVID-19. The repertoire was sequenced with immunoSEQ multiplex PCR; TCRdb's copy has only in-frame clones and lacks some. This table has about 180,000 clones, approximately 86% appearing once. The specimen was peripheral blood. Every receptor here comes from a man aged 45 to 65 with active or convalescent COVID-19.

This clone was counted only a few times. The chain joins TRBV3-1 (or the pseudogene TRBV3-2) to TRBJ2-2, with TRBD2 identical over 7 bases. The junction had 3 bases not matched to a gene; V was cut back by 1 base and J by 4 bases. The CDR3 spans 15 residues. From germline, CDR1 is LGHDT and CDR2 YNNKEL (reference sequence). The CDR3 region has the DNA TGTGCCAGCAGCCAAGGGGACTACCTCACCGGGGAGCTGTTTTTT. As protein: CASSQGDYLTGELFF.

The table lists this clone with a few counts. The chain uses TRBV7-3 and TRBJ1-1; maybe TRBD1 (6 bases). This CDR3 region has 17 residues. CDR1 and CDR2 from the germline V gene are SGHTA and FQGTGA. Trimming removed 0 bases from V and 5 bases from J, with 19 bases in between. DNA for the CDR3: TGTGCCAGCAGCTTAACTGTCCCCCTGGGGGCGGATACTGAAGCTTTCTTT. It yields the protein CASSLTVPLGADTEAFF.

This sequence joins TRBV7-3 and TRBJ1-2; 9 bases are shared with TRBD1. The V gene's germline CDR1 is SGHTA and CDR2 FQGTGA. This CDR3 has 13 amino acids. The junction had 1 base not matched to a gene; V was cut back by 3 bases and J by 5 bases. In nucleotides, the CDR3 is TGTGCCAGCAGCTTCGGACAGGGGTATGGCTACACCTTC. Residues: CASSFGQGYGYTF.

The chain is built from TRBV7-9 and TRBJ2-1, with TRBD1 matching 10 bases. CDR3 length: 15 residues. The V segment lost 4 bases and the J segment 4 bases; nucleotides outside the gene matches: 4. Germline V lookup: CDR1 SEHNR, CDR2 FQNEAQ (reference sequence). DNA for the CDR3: TGTGCCAGCAGCTACGGACAGGGGGAGTACAATGAGCAGTTCTTC. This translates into CASSYGQGEYNEQFF.

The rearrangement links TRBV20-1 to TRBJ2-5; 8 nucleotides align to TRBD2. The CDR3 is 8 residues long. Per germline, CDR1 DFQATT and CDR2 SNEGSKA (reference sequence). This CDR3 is CTGGDQYF. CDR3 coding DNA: TGCACGGGGGGGGACCAGTACTTC.

As DNA, the CDR3 is TGTGCCAGCTCACCATTTGGACAGAGTGACACAGATACGCAGTATTTT. It is translated as CASSPFGQSDTDTQYF. The chain has TRBV18 and TRBJ2-3, with D possibly being TRBD1 (6 bases). This CDR3 comprises 16 residues. Trimming cost V 2 bases and J 2 bases, with 14 bases left between them. The germline V gene has CDR1 KGHSH and CDR2 LQKENI.

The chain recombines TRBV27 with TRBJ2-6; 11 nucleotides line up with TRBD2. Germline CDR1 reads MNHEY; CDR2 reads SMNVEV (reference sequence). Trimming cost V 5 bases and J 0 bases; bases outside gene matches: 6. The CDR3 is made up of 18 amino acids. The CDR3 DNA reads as TGTGCCAGCAGTGAGACTAGCGGGATAATCTCTGGGGCCAACGTCCTGACTTTC. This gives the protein CASSETSGIISGANVLTF. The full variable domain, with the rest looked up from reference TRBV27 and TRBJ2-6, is EAQVTQNPRYLITVTGKKLTVTCSQNMNHEYMSWYRQDPGLGLRQIYYSMNVEVTDKGDVPEGYKVSRKEKRNFPLILESPSPNQTSLYFCASSETSGIISGANVLTFGAGSRLTVL.

CDR3 sequence: CASNLAGGRSSYNEQFF. CDR3 nucleotide sequence: TGTGCCAGTAATTTAGCGGGAGGTCGAAGCTCCTACAATGAGCAGTTCTTC. J is TRBJ2-1 and V is TRBV19, with 10 nucleotides matching TRBD2. V lost 7 bases and J lost 0; bases outside the gene matches: 9. The CDR3 extends over 17 amino acids. Germline CDR1 and CDR2: LNHDA and SQIVND (reference sequence).

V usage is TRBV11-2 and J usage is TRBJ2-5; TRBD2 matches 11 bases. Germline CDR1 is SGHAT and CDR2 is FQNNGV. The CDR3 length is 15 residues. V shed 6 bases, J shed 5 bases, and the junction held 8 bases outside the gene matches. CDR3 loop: CASSFTSGGAETQYF. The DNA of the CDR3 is TGTGCCAGCAGTTTCACTAGCGGGGGTGCGGAGACCCAGTACTTC.

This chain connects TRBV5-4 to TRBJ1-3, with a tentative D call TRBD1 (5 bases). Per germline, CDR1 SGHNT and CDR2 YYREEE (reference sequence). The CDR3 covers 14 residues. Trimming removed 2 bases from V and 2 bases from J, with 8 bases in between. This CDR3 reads CASSFWGAGNTIYF. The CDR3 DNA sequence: TGTGCCAGCAGCTTTTGGGGGGCTGGAAACACCATATATTTT. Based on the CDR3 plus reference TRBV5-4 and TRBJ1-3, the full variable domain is ETGVTQSPTHLIKTRGQQVTLRCSSQSGHNTVSWYQQALGQGPQFIFQYYREEENGRGNFPPRFSGLQFPNYSSELNVNALELDDSALYLCASSFWGAGNTIYFGEGSWLTVV.

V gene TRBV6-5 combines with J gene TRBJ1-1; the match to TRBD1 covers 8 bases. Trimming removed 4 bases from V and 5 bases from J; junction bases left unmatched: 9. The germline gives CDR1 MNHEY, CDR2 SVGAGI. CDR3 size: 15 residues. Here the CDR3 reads CASSSKGQGWTEAFF. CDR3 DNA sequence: TGTGCCAGCAGTTCCAAAGGACAGGGTTGGACTGAAGCTTTCTTT.

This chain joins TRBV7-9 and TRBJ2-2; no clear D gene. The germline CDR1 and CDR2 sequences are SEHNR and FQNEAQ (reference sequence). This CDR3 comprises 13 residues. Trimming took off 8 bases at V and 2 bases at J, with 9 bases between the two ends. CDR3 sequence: CASLAVNTGELFF. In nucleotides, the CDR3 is TGTGCCAGCTTGGCGGTTAACACCGGGGAGCTGTTTTTT.

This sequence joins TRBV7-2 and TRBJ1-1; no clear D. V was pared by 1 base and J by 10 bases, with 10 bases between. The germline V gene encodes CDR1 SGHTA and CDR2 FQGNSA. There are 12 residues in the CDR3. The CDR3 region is CASSLVSSRAFF. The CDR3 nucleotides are TGTGCCAGCAGCTTAGTCTCTTCCCGAGCTTTCTTT.

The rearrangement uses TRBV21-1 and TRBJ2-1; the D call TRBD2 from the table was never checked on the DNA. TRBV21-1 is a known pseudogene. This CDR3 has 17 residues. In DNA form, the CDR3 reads TGTGCCAGCAGCCTCCCAGAGCGGGAGGGCCAGTGTGGTGAGCAGTTCTTC. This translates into CASSLPEREGQCGEQFF.

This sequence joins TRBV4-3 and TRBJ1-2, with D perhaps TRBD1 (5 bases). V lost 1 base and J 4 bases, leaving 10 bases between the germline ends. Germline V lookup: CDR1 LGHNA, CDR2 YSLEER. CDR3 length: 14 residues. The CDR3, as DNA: TGCGCCAGCAGCCAAGTTAGTGACAGCTATGGCTACACCTTC. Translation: CASSQVSDSYGYTF.

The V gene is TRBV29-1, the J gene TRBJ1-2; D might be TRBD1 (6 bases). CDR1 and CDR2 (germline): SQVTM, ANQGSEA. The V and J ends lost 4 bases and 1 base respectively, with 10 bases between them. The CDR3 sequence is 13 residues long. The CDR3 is CSVGTAVNYGYTF. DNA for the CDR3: TGCAGCGTTGGGACAGCGGTTAACTATGGCTACACCTTC.

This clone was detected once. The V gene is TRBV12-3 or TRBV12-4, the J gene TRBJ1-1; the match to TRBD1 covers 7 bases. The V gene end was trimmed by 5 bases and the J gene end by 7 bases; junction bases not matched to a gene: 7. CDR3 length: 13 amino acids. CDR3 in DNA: TGTGCCAGCAGTCAAGACAGGGCGATTGAAGCTTTCTTT. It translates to CASSQDRAIEAFF.

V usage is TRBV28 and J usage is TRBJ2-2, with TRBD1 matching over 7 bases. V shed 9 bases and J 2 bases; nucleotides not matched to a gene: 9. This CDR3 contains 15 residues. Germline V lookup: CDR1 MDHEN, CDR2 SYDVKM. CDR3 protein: CARRTTGINTGELFF. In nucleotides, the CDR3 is TGTGCCAGGAGAACGACAGGGATTAACACCGGGGAGCTGTTTTTT.

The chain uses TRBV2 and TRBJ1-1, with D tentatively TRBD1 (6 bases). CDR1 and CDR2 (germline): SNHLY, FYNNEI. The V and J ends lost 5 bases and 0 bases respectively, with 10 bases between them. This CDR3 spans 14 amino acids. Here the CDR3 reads CASSRTELNTEAFF. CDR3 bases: TGTGCCAGCAGTAGGACAGAACTGAACACTGAAGCTTTCTTT.

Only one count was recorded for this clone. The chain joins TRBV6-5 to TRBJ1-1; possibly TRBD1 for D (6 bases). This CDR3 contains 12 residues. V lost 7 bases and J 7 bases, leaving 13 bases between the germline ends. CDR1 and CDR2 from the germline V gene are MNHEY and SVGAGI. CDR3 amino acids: CASKDRRSEAFF. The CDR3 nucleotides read TGTGCCAGCAAGGACAGAAGAAGTGAAGCTTTCTTT.

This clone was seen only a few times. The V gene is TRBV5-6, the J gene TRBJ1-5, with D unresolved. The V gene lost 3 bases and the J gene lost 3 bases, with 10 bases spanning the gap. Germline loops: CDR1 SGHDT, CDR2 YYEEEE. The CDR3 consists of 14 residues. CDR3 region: CASSYRSFNQPQHF. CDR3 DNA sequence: TGTGCCAGCAGCTATAGGAGCTTCAATCAGCCCCAGCATTTT.

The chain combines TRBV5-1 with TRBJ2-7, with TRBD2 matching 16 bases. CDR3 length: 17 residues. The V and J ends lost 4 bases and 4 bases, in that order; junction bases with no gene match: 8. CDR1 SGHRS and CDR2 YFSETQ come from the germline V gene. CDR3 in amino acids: CASSATPGLAGGYEQYF. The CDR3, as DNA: TGCGCCAGCAGCGCAACCCCGGGACTAGCGGGAGGGTACGAGCAGTACTTC.

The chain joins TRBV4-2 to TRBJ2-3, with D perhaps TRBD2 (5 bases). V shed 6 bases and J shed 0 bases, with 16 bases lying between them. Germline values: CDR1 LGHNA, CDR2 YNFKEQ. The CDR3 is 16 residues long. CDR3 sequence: CASRPFSGDSTDTQYF. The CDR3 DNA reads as TGTGCCAGCAGACCCTTTTCCGGGGATAGCACAGATACGCAGTATTTT.

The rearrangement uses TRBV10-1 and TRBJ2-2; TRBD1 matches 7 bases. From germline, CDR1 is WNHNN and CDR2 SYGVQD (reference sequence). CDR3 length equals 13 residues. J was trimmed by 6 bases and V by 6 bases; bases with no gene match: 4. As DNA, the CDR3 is TGCGCCAGCAGCAGACAGGGCTCCGGGGAGCTGTTTTTT. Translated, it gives CASSRQGSGELFF.